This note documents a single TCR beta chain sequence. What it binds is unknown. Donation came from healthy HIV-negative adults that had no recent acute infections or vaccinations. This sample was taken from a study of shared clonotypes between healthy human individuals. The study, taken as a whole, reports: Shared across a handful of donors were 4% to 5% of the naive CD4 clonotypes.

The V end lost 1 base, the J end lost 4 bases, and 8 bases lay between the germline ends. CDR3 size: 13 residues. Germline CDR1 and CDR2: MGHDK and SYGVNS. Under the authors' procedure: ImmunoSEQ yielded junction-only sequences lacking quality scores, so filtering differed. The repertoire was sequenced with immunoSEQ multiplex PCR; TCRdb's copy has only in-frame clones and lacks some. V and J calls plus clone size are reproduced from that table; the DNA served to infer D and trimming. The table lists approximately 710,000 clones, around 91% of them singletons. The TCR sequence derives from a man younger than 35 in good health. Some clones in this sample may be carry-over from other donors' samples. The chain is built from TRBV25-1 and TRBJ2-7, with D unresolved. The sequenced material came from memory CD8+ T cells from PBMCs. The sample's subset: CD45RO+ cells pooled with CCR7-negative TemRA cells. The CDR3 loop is CASSESLGYEQYF. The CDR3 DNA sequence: TGTGCCAGCAGTGAATCTTTAGGTTACGAGCAGTACTTC.